The sequence of this TCR beta chain was determined in a study of T cell responses to AZD1222 COVID-19 vaccine. Study-wide points: Among AZD1222 vaccinees, only 5 to 7 were seropositive at baseline. It should be noted that donors were predominantly white British and more often female, and clonal diversity was possibly underestimated.

Worth noting for this clone: Its antigen is as yet unknown.

V lost 2 bases to trimming and J lost 6 bases; unmatched junction nucleotides: 9. This CDR3 is built from 16 residues. The germline V gene encodes CDR1 GTSNPN and CDR2 SVGIG (reference sequence). Both about-4-week and about-12-week second-dose recipients were combined. Repertoires were generated with immunoSEQ multiplex PCR, while TCRdb's copy carries only in-frame clones and drops some. This table holds around 130,000 clones, roughly 86% found once. The TCR sequence derives from an adult who received the AZD1222 COVID-19 vaccine. The sequencing used peripheral blood, collected 28 days after the second AZD1222 dose. The gene calls are TRBV30 and TRBJ2-2, with TRBD1 matching 10 bases. The CDR3 loop reads CAWSPIPGQGSGELFF. In DNA form, the CDR3 reads TGTGCCTGGAGTCCAATCCCGGGACAGGGGTCCGGGGAGCTGTTTTTT.